The clone carrying this T cell receptor beta chain was counted only a few times. The antigen is undetermined. Germline V CDR1 and CDR2: SGHRS, YFSETQ. Trimming shortened V by 4 bases and J by 2 bases, and 13 bases separated the two germline ends. The CDR3 is 15 amino acids. This sample was taken from a study of T-cell memory formation after mild COVID-19. Looking at the study overall: Largely donor-specific TCR clusters were found. General study points: Mostly located in CM and EM were contracting CD4+ clones, with contracting CD8+ clones located in EMRA. SARS-CoV-2 specificity of second-wave clones peaking day 37 was unconfirmed. Memory sampled before infection contained some responding clones, suggesting cross-reactive memory joined.

Each CDR3 protein is one row after TCRdb ran MiXCR on the 5' RACE reads. Counted here are some 180,000 distinct CDR3 sequences, approximately 13% occurring once; the ten biggest clones make up approximately 3.3%. What was sequenced was PBMCs or a T cell subset sorted from them (not recorded which). The chain uses TRBV5-1 and TRBJ1-5, with TRBD1 as a possible D gene (5 bases). This TCR was recovered from a man younger than 30 who had mild COVID-19 (a few samples of this study predate the infection). Cell type and time point are not known. The CDR3: CASSETAGGNQPQHF. The DNA of the CDR3 is TGCGCCAGCAGCGAGACAGCGGGTGGCAATCAGCCCCAGCATTTT.